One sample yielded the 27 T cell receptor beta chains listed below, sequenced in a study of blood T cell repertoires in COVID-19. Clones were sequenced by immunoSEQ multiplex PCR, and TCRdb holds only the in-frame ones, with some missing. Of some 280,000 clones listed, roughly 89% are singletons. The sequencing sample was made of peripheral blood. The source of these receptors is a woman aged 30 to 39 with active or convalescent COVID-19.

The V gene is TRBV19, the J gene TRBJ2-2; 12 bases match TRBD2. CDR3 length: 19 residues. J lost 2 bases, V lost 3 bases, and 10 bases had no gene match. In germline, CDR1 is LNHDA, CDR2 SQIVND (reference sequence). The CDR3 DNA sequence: TGTGCCAGTAGTATCCCACTTGGACTAGCGGGGACCAACACCGGGGAGCTGTTTTTT. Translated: CASSIPLGLAGTNTGELFF.

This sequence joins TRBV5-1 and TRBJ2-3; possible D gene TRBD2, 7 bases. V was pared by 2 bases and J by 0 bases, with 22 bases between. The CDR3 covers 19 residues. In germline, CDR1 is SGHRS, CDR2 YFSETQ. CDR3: CASSFSPSGGLASTDTQYF. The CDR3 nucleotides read TGCGCCAGCAGCTTCTCCCCCTCCGGGGGGCTCGCTAGCACAGATACGCAGTATTTT.

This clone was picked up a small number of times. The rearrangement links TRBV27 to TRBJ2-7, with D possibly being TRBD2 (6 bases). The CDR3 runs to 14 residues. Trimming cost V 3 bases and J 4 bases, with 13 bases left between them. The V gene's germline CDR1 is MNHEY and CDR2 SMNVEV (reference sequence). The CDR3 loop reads CASSFGGRGYEQYF. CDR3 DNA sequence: TGTGCCAGCAGTTTTGGAGGGAGAGGATACGAGCAGTACTTC.

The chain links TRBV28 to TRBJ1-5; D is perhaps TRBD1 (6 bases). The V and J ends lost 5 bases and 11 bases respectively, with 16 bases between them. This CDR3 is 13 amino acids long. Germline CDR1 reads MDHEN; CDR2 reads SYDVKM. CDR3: CASSPQGPQAQHF. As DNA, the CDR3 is TGTGCCAGCAGTCCACAGGGTCCTCAAGCCCAGCATTTT.

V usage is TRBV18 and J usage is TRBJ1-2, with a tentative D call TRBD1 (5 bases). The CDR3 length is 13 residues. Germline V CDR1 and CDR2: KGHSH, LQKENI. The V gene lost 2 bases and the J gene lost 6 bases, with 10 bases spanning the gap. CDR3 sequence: CASSPSGPDGYTF. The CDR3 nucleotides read TGTGCCAGCTCACCATCAGGGCCCGATGGCTACACCTTC. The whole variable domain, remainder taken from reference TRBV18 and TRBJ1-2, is NAGVMQNPRHLVRRRGQEARLRCSPMKGHSHVYWYRQLPEEGLKFMVYLQKENIIDESGMPKERFSAEFPKEGPSILRIQQVVRGDSAAYFCASSPSGPDGYTFGSGTRLTVV.

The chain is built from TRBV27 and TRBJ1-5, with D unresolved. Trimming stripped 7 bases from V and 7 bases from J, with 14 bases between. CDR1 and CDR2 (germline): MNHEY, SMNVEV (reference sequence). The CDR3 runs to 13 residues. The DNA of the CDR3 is TGTGCCAGCACCGACGACCCCGGGCAGCCCCAGCATTTT. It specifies CASTDDPGQPQHF.

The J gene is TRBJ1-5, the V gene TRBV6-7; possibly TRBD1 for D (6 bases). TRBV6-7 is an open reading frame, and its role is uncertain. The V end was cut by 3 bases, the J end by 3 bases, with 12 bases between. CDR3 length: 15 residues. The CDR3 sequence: CASSYSGQNNQPQHF. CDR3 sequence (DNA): TGTGCCAGCAGTTATTCCGGACAGAACAATCAGCCCCAGCATTTT.

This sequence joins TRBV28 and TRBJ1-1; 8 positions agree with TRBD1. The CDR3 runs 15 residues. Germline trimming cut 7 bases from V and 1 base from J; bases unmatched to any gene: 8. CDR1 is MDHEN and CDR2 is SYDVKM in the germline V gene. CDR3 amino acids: CASNYRGSGNTEAFF. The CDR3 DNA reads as TGTGCCAGCAATTACAGGGGGTCAGGGAACACTGAAGCTTTCTTT.

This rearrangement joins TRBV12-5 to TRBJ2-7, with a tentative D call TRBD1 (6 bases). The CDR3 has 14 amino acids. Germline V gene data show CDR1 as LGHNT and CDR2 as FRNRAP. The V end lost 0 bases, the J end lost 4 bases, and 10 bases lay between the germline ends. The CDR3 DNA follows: TGTGCTAGTGGTTTGGTAGAAGGGGGTTACGAGCAGTACTTC. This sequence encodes CASGLVEGGYEQYF.

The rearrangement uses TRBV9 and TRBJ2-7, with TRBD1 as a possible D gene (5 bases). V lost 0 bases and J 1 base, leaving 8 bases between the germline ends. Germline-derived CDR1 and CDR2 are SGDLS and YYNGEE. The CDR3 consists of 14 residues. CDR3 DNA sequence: TGTGCCAGCAGCGTAGGACAGTCTTCCTACGAGCAGTACTTC. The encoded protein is CASSVGQSSYEQYF.

CDR3 sequence (DNA): TGTGCCAGCAGCGTAGGGACGGGAATCAATCAGCCCCAGCATTTT. Amino acid sequence: CASSVGTGINQPQHF. This chain uses TRBV9 with TRBJ1-5; no reliable D call. In germline, CDR1 is SGDLS, CDR2 YYNGEE. The CDR3 extends over 15 amino acids. Trimming left V 0 bases short and J 3 bases short, with 10 bases between.

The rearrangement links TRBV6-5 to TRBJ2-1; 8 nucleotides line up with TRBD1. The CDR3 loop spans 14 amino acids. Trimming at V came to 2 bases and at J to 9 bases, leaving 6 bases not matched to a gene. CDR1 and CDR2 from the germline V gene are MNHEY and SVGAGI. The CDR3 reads CASSYPDRVSEQFF. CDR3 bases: TGTGCCAGCAGTTACCCGGACAGGGTCTCTGAGCAGTTCTTC.

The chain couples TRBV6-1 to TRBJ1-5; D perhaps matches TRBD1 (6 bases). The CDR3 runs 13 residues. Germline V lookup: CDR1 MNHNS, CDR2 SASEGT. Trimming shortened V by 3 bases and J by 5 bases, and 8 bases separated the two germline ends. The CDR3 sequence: CASSENRDQPQHF. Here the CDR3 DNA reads TGTGCCAGCAGTGAGAACAGGGATCAGCCCCAGCATTTT.

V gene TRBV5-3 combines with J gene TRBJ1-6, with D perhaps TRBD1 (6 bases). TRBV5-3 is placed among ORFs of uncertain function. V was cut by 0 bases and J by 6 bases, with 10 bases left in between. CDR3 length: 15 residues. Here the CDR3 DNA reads TGTGCCAGAAGCTTGGACAGGGTTGTTAATTCACCCCTCCACTTT. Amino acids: CARSLDRVVNSPLHF.

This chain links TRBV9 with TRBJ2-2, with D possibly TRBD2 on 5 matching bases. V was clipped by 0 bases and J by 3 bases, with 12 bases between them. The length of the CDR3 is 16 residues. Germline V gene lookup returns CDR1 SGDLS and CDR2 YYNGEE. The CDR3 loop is CASSVGGGVYTGELFF. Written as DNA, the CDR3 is TGTGCCAGCAGCGTAGGAGGAGGCGTCTACACCGGGGAGCTGTTTTTT.

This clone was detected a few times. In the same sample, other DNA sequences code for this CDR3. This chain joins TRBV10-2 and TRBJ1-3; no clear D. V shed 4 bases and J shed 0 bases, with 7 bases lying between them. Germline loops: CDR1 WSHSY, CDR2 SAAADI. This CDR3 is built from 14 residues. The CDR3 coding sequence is TGCGCCAGCAGTGGGTCCAGCTCTGGAAACACCATATATTTT. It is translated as CASSGSSSGNTIYF.

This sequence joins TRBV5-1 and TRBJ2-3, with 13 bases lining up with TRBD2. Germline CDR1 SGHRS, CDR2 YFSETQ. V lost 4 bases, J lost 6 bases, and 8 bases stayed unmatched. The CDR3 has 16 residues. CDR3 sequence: CASSIDGLAGADTQYF. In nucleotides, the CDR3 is TGCGCCAGCAGCATTGACGGACTAGCGGGAGCGGATACGCAGTATTTT.

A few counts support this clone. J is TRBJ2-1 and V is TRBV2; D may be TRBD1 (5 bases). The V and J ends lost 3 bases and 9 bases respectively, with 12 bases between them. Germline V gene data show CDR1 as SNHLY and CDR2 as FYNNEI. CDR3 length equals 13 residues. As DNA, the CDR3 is TGTGCCAGCAGTGAGGTGGGGCTCATTGAGCAGTTCTTC. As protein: CASSEVGLIEQFF.

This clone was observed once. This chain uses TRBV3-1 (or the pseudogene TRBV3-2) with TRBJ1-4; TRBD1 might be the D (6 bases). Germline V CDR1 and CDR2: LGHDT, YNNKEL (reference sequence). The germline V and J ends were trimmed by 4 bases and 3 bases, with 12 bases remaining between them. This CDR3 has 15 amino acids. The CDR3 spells CASSLRGLANEKLFF. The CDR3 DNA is TGTGCCAGCAGCCTCAGGGGTCTTGCTAATGAAAAACTGTTTTTT.

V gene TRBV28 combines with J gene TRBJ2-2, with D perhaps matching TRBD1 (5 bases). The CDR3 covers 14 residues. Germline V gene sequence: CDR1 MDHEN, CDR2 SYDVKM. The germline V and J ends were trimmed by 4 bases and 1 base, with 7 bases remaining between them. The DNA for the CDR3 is TGTGCCAGCAGTTACACAGGGAACACCGGGGAGCTGTTTTTT. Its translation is CASSYTGNTGELFF.

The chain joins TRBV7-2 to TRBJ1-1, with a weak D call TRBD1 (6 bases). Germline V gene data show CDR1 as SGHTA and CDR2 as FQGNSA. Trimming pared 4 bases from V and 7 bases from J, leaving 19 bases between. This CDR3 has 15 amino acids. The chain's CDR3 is CASSSPRGGVNEAFF. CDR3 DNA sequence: TGTGCCAGCAGCTCCCCGAGGGGGGGCGTGAATGAAGCTTTCTTT.

The DNA for the CDR3 is TGTGCCAGTAGGCAAGGGACAGGAGCGATCTCTGGAAACACCATATATTTT. Translated: CASRQGTGAISGNTIYF. This sequence joins TRBV19 and TRBJ1-3; 8 nucleotides align to TRBD1. The junction had 10 bases not matched to a gene; V was cut back by 6 bases and J by 0 bases. Germline CDR1 is LNHDA and CDR2 is SQIVND (reference sequence). The CDR3 has 17 amino acids.

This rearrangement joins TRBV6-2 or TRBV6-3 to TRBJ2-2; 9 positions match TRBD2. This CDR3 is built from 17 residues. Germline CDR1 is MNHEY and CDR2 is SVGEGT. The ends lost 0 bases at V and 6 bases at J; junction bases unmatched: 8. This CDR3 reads CASSYSILAGPAGELFF. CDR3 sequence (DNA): TGTGCCAGCAGTTACTCGATCCTAGCGGGGCCCGCCGGGGAGCTGTTTTTT.

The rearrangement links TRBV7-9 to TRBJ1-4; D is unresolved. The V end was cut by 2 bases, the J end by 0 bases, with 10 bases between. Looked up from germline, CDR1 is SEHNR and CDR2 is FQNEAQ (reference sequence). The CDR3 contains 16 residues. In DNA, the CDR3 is TGTGCCAGCAGCTTAATGGCAGAAGCAACTAATGAAAAACTGTTTTTT. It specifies CASSLMAEATNEKLFF.

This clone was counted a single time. Here the CDR3 DNA reads TGTGCCAGCAGCACTACTGGCCTCTATGGCTACACCTTC. It specifies CASSTTGLYGYTF. This chain links TRBV5-6 with TRBJ1-2; D uncertain. The V end lost 4 bases, the J end lost 4 bases, and 11 bases lay between the germline ends. The CDR3 runs to 13 residues. Germline CDR1 is SGHDT and CDR2 is YYEEEE.

CDR3 in DNA: TGTGCCAGCAGCTTGCTGAGGACAGGGTCTGGCTACACCTTC. Its protein is CASSLLRTGSGYTF. This chain joins TRBV5-4 and TRBJ1-2; TRBD1 matches 8 bases. V lost 1 base to trimming and J lost 7 bases; unmatched junction nucleotides: 6. The CDR3 extends over 14 amino acids. Germline-derived CDR1 and CDR2 are SGHNT and YYREEE (reference sequence).

The CDR3 DNA is TGCAGCGTTGATAATGGGCGTGGAGCTTTCTTT. Translated, it gives CSVDNGRGAFF. The rearrangement joins TRBV29-1 to TRBJ1-1, with no clear D. This CDR3 is 11 amino acids long. Trimming stripped 3 bases from V and 10 bases from J, with 12 bases between. Germline-derived CDR1 and CDR2 are SQVTM and ANQGSEA.